This record concerns one T cell receptor beta chain sequence. This sample was taken from a study of T cell responses to AZD1222 COVID-19 vaccine. Using immunoSEQ multiplex PCR, the repertoire was profiled, and TCRdb retains in-frame clones only, with some absent. The table records around 190,000 clones, almost 95% of them present only once. Unmatched junction bases numbered 7, after V lost 8 bases and J lost 1 base. The CDR3 is 15 amino acids. Germline V CDR1 and CDR2: MNHEY, SVGAGI. This sequence was found in an adult in good health. The sequences come from peripheral blood, collected on day 0 of AZD1222 vaccination. The rearrangement joins TRBV6-5 to TRBJ1-1, with TRBD1 identical over 10 bases. CDR3 nucleotide sequence: TGTGCCAGCCGGGACAGGGGTTTAACGAACACTGAAGCTTTCTTT. Its translation is CASRDRGLTNTEAFF.